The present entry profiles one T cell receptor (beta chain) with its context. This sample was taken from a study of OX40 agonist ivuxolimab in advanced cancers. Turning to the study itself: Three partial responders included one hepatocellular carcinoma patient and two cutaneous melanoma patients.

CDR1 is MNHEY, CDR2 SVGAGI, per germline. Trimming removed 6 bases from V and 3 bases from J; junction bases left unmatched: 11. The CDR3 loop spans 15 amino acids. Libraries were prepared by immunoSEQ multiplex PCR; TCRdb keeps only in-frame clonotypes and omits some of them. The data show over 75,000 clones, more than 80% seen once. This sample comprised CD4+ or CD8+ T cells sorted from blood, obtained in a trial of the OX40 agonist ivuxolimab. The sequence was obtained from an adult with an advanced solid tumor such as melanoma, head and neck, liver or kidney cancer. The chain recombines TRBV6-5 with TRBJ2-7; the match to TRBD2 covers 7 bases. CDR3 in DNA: TGTGCCAGCAGGCCTGAGGGGAGGGGAGGCTACGAGCAGTACTTC. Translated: CASRPEGRGGYEQYF.